This T cell receptor (beta chain) is from a study of T cells in Graves' hyperthyroidism and ophthalmopathy. Template material for amplifying TCR beta CDR3 regions consisted of RNA transcripts. HTBI primers drove first-round RT-PCR of the TCR CDR3. MiXCR, applied by TCRdb to the multiplex PCR reads, yields one record per CDR3 protein. The profile covers around 800,000 distinct CDR3 sequences, with 38% appearing a single time and approximately 8.7% taken by the ten largest. No ophthalmopathy progression within 18 months constituted stable Graves' hyperthyroidism. Patients with uncontrolled infections, other autoimmune diseases, pregnancy or lactation were excluded. Findings and limits, study-wide: Among clonotypes expanded in thyroid above 0.001, most were also found in blood.

This CDR3 spans 14 amino acids. Germline loops: CDR1 SEHNR, CDR2 FQNEAQ (reference sequence). On this clonotype: The antigen is unknown. Mismatch with germline at one junction end may stem from a read error.

V usage is TRBV7-9 and J usage is TRBJ2-3, with a tentative D call TRBD1 (6 bases). Sequencing input: blood. The sequence was obtained from a man between 18 and 29 years old with Graves' hyperthyroidism. In DNA form, the CDR3 reads TGCGCCAGCAGCTTTGCAGGGGACACAGATACGCAGTATTTT. Translating gives CASSFAGDTDTQYF.